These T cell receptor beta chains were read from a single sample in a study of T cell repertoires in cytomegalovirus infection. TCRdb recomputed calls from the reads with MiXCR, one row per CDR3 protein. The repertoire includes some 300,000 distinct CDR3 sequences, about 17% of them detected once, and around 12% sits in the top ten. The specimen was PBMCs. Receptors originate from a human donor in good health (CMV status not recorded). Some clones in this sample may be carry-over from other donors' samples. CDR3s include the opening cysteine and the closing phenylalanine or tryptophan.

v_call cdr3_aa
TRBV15 CATSRERAGANVLTF
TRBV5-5 CASSLKGQYSYEQYF
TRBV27 CASSLYSGAGDEKLFF
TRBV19 CASSRDRDAGANVLTF
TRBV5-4 CASSLELAGAPSTDTQYF
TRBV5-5 CASSRGTGNYEQYF
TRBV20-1 CSARDVYASGDGELFF
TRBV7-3 CASSLYPGSYEQYF
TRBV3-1 CASSQGPGPYEQYF
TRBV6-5 CASSYSGTDYEQYF
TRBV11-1 CASSLRVGTNTEAFF
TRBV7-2 CASSFGDYHPNEKLFF
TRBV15 CATSPEDGNTEAFF
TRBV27 CASSRTGQGWPLQPQHF
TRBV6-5 CATSLQGMGYGYTF
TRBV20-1 CSAVPGQSGELFF
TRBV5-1 CASSLDRELFF
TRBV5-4 CASSEGQGGYEQYF
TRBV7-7 CASSLKEPGDSYNEQFF
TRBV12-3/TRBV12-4 CASSLGYREGEKLFF
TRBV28 CASMGSHNYGYTF
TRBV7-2 CASSIQGNGYTF
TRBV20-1 CSAPRSSGPETQYF
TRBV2 CASRGQGDQPQHF
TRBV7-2 CASSLAGGKVETQYF
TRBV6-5 CASSYEQGRTEAFF
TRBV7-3 CASSLSSGYETYF
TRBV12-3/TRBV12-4 CASSPTLDRGISGYTF
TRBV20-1 CSAQRQGDSYEQYF
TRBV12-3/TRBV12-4 CASGLDYSNQPQHF
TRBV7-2 CASSLALAGPSWTEAFF
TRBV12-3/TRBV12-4 CASSIGGFGTQYF
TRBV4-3 CASSEGDRAYGYTF
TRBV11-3 CASSLAGGPLTGELFF
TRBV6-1 CASRRGLAQETQYF
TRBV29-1 CSVEGDRNYGYTF
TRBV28 CASRVGAEETQYF
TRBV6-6 CAASYSAGQPQHF